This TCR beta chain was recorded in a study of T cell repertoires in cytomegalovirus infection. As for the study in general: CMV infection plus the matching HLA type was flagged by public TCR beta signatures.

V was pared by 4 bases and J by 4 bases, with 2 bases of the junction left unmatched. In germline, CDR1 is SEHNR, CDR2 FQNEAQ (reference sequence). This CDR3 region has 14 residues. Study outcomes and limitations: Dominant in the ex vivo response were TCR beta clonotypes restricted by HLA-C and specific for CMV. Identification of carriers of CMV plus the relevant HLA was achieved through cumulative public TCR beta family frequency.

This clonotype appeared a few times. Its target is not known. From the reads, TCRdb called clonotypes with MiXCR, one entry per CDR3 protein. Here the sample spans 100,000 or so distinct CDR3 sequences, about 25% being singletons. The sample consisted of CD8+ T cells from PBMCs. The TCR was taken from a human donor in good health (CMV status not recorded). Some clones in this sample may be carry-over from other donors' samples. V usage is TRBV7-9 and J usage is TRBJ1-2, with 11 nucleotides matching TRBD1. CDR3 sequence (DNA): TGTGCCAGCAGCTCCGGGACAGGGGGCTATGGCTACACCTTC. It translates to CASSSGTGGYGYTF. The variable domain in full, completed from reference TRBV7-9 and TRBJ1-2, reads DTGVSQNPRHKITKRGQNVTFRCDPISEHNRLYWYRQTLGQGPEFLTYFQNEAQLEKSRLLSDRFSAERPKGSFSTLEIQRTEQGDSAMYLCASSSGTGGYGYTFGSGTRLTVV.